These 16 T cell receptor beta chains came from one sample sequenced in a study of OX40 agonist ivuxolimab in advanced cancers. Sequencing used immunoSEQ multiplex PCR; TCRdb keeps in-frame clones, though not all of them. The profile shows about 79,000 clones, roughly 87% of them singletons. The sequencing here drew on CD4+ or CD8+ T cells sorted from blood, taken in a trial of the OX40 agonist ivuxolimab. Receptors originate from an adult with an advanced solid tumor such as melanoma, head and neck, liver or kidney cancer.

The chain carries TRBV29-1 and TRBJ1-3; no clear D gene. The V end was cut by 1 base, the J end by 2 bases, with 6 bases between. Germline loops: CDR1 SQVTM, CDR2 ANQGSEA. The length of the CDR3 is 13 residues. The CDR3 here is CSVEVYPGNTIYF. The CDR3 coding sequence is TGCAGCGTTGAAGTCTACCCTGGAAACACCATATATTTT.

The chain employs TRBV6-6 and TRBJ1-4; D may be TRBD1 (6 bases). The V gene lost 6 bases and the J gene lost 7 bases, with 12 bases spanning the gap. Per the germline V gene, CDR1 is MNHNY and CDR2 is SVGAGI (reference sequence). The CDR3 has 13 amino acids. CDR3 nucleotides: TGTGCCAGCAGGTTACAGGGAGGTGAAAAACTGTTTTTT. Translation gives CASRLQGGEKLFF.

This clone has only one observation. The rearrangement uses TRBV10-2 and TRBJ1-4; D is possibly TRBD1 (5 bases). The CDR3 is made up of 13 amino acids. Germline CDR1 is WSHSY and CDR2 is SAAADI. V was pared by 7 bases and J by 7 bases, with 13 bases between. CDR3 residues: CASNPGDLEKLFF. CDR3 nucleotide sequence: TGCGCCAGCAATCCCGGGGACCTTGAAAAACTGTTTTTT.

The chain carries TRBV5-1 and TRBJ2-5, with D possibly TRBD2 on 6 matching bases. This CDR3 is built from 16 residues. Between the trimmed V and J ends, which lost 4 bases and 0 bases, there was a span of 16 bases. Per the germline V gene, CDR1 is SGHRS and CDR2 is YFSETQ. CDR3 DNA sequence: TGCGCCAGCAGCGGGCGGGGCCTCGAGTACCAAGAGACCCAGTACTTC. Its translation: CASSGRGLEYQETQYF.

The V call is TRBV10-3, the J call TRBJ1-3, with D possibly being TRBD1 (5 bases). CDR3 size: 15 residues. With 4 bases removed from V and 2 bases from J, the gap between germline ends came to 12 bases. Germline-derived CDR1 and CDR2 are ENHRY and SYGVKD. The CDR3 region has the DNA TGTGCCATCAGTGGGGACCCCTCCCCTGGAAACACCATATATTTT. It yields the protein CAISGDPSPGNTIYF.

V is TRBV5-1 and J is TRBJ2-6; perhaps TRBD1 as D (5 bases). CDR3 length: 15 amino acids. The germline V gene has CDR1 SGHRS and CDR2 YFSETQ. Between the trimmed V and J ends, which lost 3 bases and 0 bases, there was a span of 7 bases. This CDR3 is CASSSDTSGANVLTF. For the CDR3, the DNA is TGCGCCAGCAGCTCGGACACCTCTGGGGCCAACGTCCTGACTTTC. Based on the CDR3 plus reference TRBV5-1 and TRBJ2-6, the full variable domain is KAGVTQTPRYLIKTRGQQVTLSCSPISGHRSVSWYQQTPGQGLQFLFEYFSETQRNKGNFPGRFSGRQFSNSRSEMNVSTLELGDSALYLCASSSDTSGANVLTFGAGSRLTVL.

This clone was counted between two and nine times. This chain joins TRBV10-1 and TRBJ1-1, with unresolved D. The germline V gene has CDR1 WNHNN and CDR2 SYGVQD (reference sequence). Trimming removed 2 bases at V and 1 base at J, with 8 bases between. CDR3 length: 14 residues. CDR3 amino acids: CASSETEGNTEAFF. CDR3 in DNA: TGCGCCAGCAGTGAGACAGAGGGGAACACTGAAGCTTTCTTT.

This clone was recorded a few times. V is TRBV10-3 and J is TRBJ1-2, with TRBD1 matching 11 bases. The CDR3 is 18 amino acids. Germline CDR1 reads ENHRY; CDR2 reads SYGVKD. V lost 2 bases and J lost 5; bases outside the gene matches: 13. The CDR3 DNA is TGTGCCATCAGTGAGCTTTTCCTAGGACAGGGGGCCGGTTATGGCTACACCTTC. It yields the protein CAISELFLGQGAGYGYTF.

The rearrangement uses TRBV6-5 and TRBJ1-4; D unresolved. Trimming shortened V by 2 bases and J by 5 bases, and 9 bases separated the two germline ends. The CDR3 loop spans 14 amino acids. From germline, CDR1 is MNHEY and CDR2 SVGAGI. In DNA form, the CDR3 reads TGTGCCAGCAGTTACGTGGTGGGCAATGAAAAACTGTTTTTT. The encoded protein is CASSYVVGNEKLFF.

The rearrangement uses TRBV9 and TRBJ1-1; no clear D gene. The V gene's germline CDR1 is SGDLS and CDR2 YYNGEE. Trimming took off 0 bases at V and 4 bases at J, with 10 bases between the two ends. CDR3 size: 14 residues. CDR3 region: CASSVGQSSTEAFF. CDR3 nucleotides: TGTGCCAGCAGCGTAGGTCAGTCGTCCACTGAAGCTTTCTTT.

This clone appeared a few times. The CDR3 protein is CAWSEDIHEAFF. In DNA form, the CDR3 reads TGTGCCTGGAGCGAGGACATCCATGAAGCTTTCTTT. This sequence joins TRBV30 and TRBJ1-1; perhaps TRBD1 as D (5 bases). Germline V CDR1 and CDR2: GTSNPN, SVGIG (reference sequence). The V gene lost 3 bases and the J gene lost 7 bases, with 12 bases spanning the gap. This CDR3 has 12 residues. Variable domain in full (rest from reference TRBV30 and TRBJ1-1): SQTIHQWPATLVQPVGSPLSLECTVEGTSNPNLYWYRQAAGRGLQLLFYSVGIGQISSEVPQNLSASRPQDRQFILSSKKLLLSDSGFYLCAWSEDIHEAFFGQGTRLTVV.

The CDR3 sequence is CASTPSGGSEQFF. The CDR3 nucleotides are TGTGCCAGCACGCCTAGCGGGGGTAGTGAGCAGTTCTTC. The genes are TRBV21-1 and TRBJ2-1; TRBD2 is taken as the D call from the table, unchecked against the DNA. TRBV21-1 is a recognized pseudogene. The CDR3 covers 13 residues.

The chain links TRBV21-1 to TRBJ1-4. TRBV21-1 is marked as a pseudogene. There are 17 residues in the CDR3. The CDR3: CASSKLPGGETNEKLFF. DNA for the CDR3: TGTGCCAGCAGCAAACTACCGGGGGGGGAAACTAATGAAAAACTGTTTTTT.

Notes on this clone: The sample carries other DNA sequences with the same CDR3. The gene calls are TRBV28 and TRBJ2-7; D may match TRBD1 or TRBD2 (5 bases each). The CDR3 extends over 12 amino acids. Per the germline V gene, CDR1 is MDHEN and CDR2 is SYDVKM. Trimming removed 5 bases from V and 10 bases from J, with 15 bases in between. CDR3 nucleotides: TGTGCCAGCAGTAGAGGGGTGGTCGAACAGTACGTC. Translation: CASSRGVVEQYV.

The genes are TRBV5-6 and TRBJ1-1; the D is unclear. Germline V lookup: CDR1 SGHDT, CDR2 YYEEEE. The V end lost 6 bases, the J end lost 1 base, and 10 bases lay between the germline ends. This CDR3 has 13 amino acids. Here the CDR3 DNA reads TGTGCCAGCATCGCGGGAGCGAACACTGAAGCTTTCTTT. Translated: CASIAGANTEAFF.

This clone was observed a single time. V usage is TRBV5-4 and J usage is TRBJ2-7; unclear D gene. CDR3 length equals 12 residues. The germline V gene encodes CDR1 SGHNT and CDR2 YYREEE (reference sequence). V lost 3 bases to trimming and J lost 2 bases, with 6 bases between them. CDR3: CASSSNTYEQYF. CDR3 nucleotides: TGTGCCAGCAGCTCCAATACCTACGAGCAGTACTTC.